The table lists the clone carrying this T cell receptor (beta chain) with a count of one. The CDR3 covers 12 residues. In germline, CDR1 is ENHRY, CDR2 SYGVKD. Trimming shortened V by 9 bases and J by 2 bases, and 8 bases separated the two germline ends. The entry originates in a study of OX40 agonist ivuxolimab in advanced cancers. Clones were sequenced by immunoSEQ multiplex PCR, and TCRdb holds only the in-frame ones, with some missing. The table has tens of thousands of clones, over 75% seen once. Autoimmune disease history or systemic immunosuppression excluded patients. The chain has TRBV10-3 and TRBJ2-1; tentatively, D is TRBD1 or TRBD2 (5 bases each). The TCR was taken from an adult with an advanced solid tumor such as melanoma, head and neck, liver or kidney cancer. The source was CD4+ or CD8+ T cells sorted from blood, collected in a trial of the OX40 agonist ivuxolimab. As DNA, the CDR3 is TGTGCCATAAGGGGAGCCTACAATGAGCAGTTCTTC. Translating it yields CAIRGAYNEQFF.